These T cell receptor beta chains were read from a single sample in a study of T cell changes during pregnancy in multiple sclerosis. Sequencing used immunoSEQ multiplex PCR; TCRdb keeps in-frame clones, though not all of them. The sample consists of fewer than 75,000 clones, about 89% of them appearing once. Sequences were derived from peripheral blood, sampled in the second trimester of pregnancy. The receptors derive from a female donor with multiple sclerosis, enrolled in a pregnancy study. Each CDR3 is given with its conserved first and last residue. D genes are given only for firm matches.

J gene,V gene,CDR3 length,D gene,CDR3 protein,CDR3 DNA
TRBJ2-5,TRBV9,18,TRBD2,CASSVATSGGPFGETQYF,TGTGCCAGCAGCGTAGCGACTAGCGGGGGCCCTTTCGGGGAGACCCAGTACTTC
TRBJ2-5,TRBV9,19,TRBD2,CASSFRTSGGPFYQETQYF,TGTGCCAGCAGCTTCAGGACTAGCGGGGGGCCATTCTACCAAGAGACCCAGTACTTC
TRBJ1-4,TRBV27,15,TRBD1,CASSFGTGDNEKLFF,TGTGCCAGCAGTTTTGGGACAGGGGATAATGAAAAACTGTTTTTT
TRBJ1-3,TRBV6-5,15,-,CASSYSAHSGNTIYF,TGTGCCAGCAGTTACTCAGCCCACTCTGGAAACACCATATATTTT
TRBJ1-4,TRBV5-8,16,-,CASSAGRYRGNEKLFF,TGTGCCAGCAGCGCGGGGAGATATAGGGGTAATGAAAAACTGTTTTTT
TRBJ2-7,TRBV12-1,12,-,CASSSRTWQQYF,TGTGCCAGCAGCTCTCGAACGTGGCAGCAGTACTTC
TRBJ1-5,TRBV19,18,-,CASSIAGLFGTGNQPQHF,TGTGCCAGTAGTATAGCTGGTTTGTTTGGTACAGGCAATCAGCCCCAGCATTTT
TRBJ1-3,TRBV29-1,14,-,CSASQGISGNTIYF,TGCAGCGCCTCTCAGGGGATCTCTGGAAACACCATATATTTT
TRBJ2-2,TRBV4-3,15,TRBD1,CASSHRTGETGELFF,TGCGCCAGCAGCCACCGGACAGGGGAGACCGGGGAGCTGTTTTTT
TRBJ2-3,TRBV18,16,-,CASSPTVLAHADTQYF,TGTGCCAGCTCCCCCACGGTGCTAGCCCATGCGGATACGCAGTATTTT
TRBJ1-2,TRBV14,15,-,CASSQDKAGLYGYTF,TGTGCCAGCAGCCAAGATAAAGCAGGGCTCTATGGCTACACCTTC